The 5 T cell receptor beta chains in this list originate from one sample, sequenced in a study of blood T cell repertoires in COVID-19 (dated by TCRdb to 2018 to 2020). Library preparation used the immunoSEQ multiplex PCR assay. TCRdb stores this immuneACCESS table with in-frame sequences only. Part of the clones is absent; in the studies checked, under half of the shortfall reflects unresolved V genes, and no reason is known for the rest. This sample holds almost 200,000 clones; about 89% were observed only once. The ten largest clones represent 6.5% to 9% of the sample. Source material: PBMCs or T cells enriched from blood (not recorded which). Every receptor here comes from a young woman who had recovered from COVID-19.

This chain links TRBV24-1 with TRBJ2-1; 11 bases match TRBD2. V lost 3 bases, J lost 1 base, and 4 bases stayed unmatched. Germline loops: CDR1 KGHDR, CDR2 SFDVKD. The CDR3 spans 17 residues. The CDR3 loop reads CATSDPGTSGSYNEQFF. In DNA, the CDR3 is TGTGCCACCAGTGATCCCGGGACTAGCGGTTCCTACAATGAGCAGTTCTTC.

J is TRBJ2-3 and V is TRBV24-1, with D possibly TRBD1 on 5 matching bases. Germline V lookup: CDR1 KGHDR, CDR2 SFDVKD. This CDR3 region has 16 residues. Trimming left V 4 bases short and J 2 bases short, with 15 bases between. The CDR3 here is CATSELGQGTTDTQYF. CDR3 nucleotides: TGTGCCACCAGTGAACTCGGCCAGGGAACCACAGATACGCAGTATTTT.

V usage is TRBV10-3 and J usage is TRBJ2-1; 8 bases match TRBD2. The trim removed 6 bases at V and 0 bases at J, leaving 7 bases unmatched. The CDR3 consists of 16 residues. The germline V gene has CDR1 ENHRY and CDR2 SYGVKD. The CDR3 DNA is TGTGCCATCAGCCAGTGGCGGGGGGTCTCCTACAATGAGCAGTTCTTC. This translates into CAISQWRGVSYNEQFF.

This clone has only one observation. The genes are TRBV6-4 and TRBJ2-2, with a weak D call TRBD1 (5 bases). Trimming stripped 8 bases from V and 2 bases from J, with 9 bases between. Germline lookup yields CDR1 MRHNA and CDR2 SNTAGT. This CDR3 is 13 amino acids long. CDR3 DNA sequence: TGTGCCAGCCGACAGACTAACACCGGGGAGCTGTTTTTT. This encodes CASRQTNTGELFF.

The V call is TRBV14, the J call TRBJ2-7, with 9 bases aligning to TRBD1. The CDR3 loop spans 14 amino acids. Per the germline V gene, CDR1 is SGHDN and CDR2 is FVKESK. V was clipped by 6 bases and J by 9 bases; unmatched bases: 12. The CDR3 is CASRHETGGGAQYF. The CDR3 DNA follows: TGTGCCAGCAGGCACGAGACAGGGGGGGGTGCGCAGTACTTC.